This T cell receptor (beta chain) comes out of a study of untreated major depressive disorder. This CDR3 comprises 13 residues. Trimming stripped 4 bases from V and 7 bases from J, with 13 bases between. Germline CDR1 is MGHRA and CDR2 is YSYEKL. Clones were sequenced by immunoSEQ multiplex PCR, and TCRdb holds only the in-frame ones, with some missing. Among approximately 20,000 clones listed, over 65% were seen once. Participants were all of European descent. Controls lacked current or lifetime mood disorder and scored 5 or less on depressive symptoms. The chain couples TRBV4-1 to TRBJ1-2, with D possibly matching TRBD1 (6 bases). What was sequenced was CD4+ T cells from PBMCs. This sequence was found in a woman aged 25 to 39 in good health. The CDR3 region is CASSPTGGGGYTF. As DNA, the CDR3 is TGCGCCAGCAGCCCAACGGGGGGCGGTGGCTACACCTTC.